This record concerns one T cell receptor beta chain sequence. Antigen unknown. A read error may account for a junction end that differs from germline. With baseline, cycle 4 day 1, and cycle 7 day 1 as timepoints, blood was sampled. Libraries were prepared by immunoSEQ multiplex PCR; TCRdb keeps only in-frame clonotypes and omits some of them. Of tens of thousands of clones listed, approximately 90% are singletons. The sample belongs to a study of OX40 agonist ivuxolimab in advanced cancers. Whole-study context: Among those treated, three patients had partial responses, one with hepatocellular carcinoma and two with cutaneous melanoma. Study outcomes and limitations: Averaging showed that CD8+ T cells had more expanded clones than CD4+ did. With doses of 0.1 to 3.0 mg/kg, CD4+ and CD8+ blood T cells had undergone clonal expansion by week 6.

Germline V CDR1 and CDR2: SGHVS, FNYEAQ. The CDR3 consists of 12 residues. The clonotype originates from an adult with an advanced solid tumor such as melanoma, head and neck, liver or kidney cancer. The chain recombines TRBV7-6 with TRBJ1-4; D not certain. Specimen: CD4+ or CD8+ T cells sorted from blood, collected in a trial of the OX40 agonist ivuxolimab. CDR3 in DNA: TGTGCCGGCAGCTTAGAAAGCGAAAAACTGTTTTTT. This translates into CAGSLESEKLFF. Variable domain in full (rest from reference TRBV7-6 and TRBJ1-4): GAGVSQSPRYKVTKRGQDVALRCDPISGHVSLYWYRQALGQGPEFLTYFNYEAQQDKSGLPNDRFSAERPEGSISTLTIQRTEQRDSAMYRCAGSLESEKLFFGSGTQLSVL.